Detailed here is one TCR beta chain. No cognate antigen has been identified for it. No much larger clonotype is one base removed from it; base qualities were not supplied. The data stem from a study of cytomegalovirus exposure and HLA in healthy donors (dated by TCRdb to the late 2010s). With respect to the entire study: In an earlier analysis of 587 of the donors, around 290 Gb of sequence data and 90 million to 120 million unique TCR beta sequences from 180 million or so T cells were reported. Donor age, sex, ethnicity and CMV serostatus were compiled alongside the repertoire data. Roughly five DR-DQ haplotypes were treated as single units for association and clustering because of strong linkage in the cohort. Across roughly 420 genotyped donors of the cohort, an average of approximately 200,000 unique TCR beta nucleotide sequences per donor were sequenced, and roughly 20% of those sequences were non-productive. Typing coverage varied by locus: roughly 629-640 donors for A, B, C, DRB1 and DQB1; approximately 560 for DQA1; more than 600 for DPA1; about 450 for DPB1. Among the approximately 420 genotyped donors, approximately 82% belonged to the genetic ancestry cluster associated with self-reported Caucasian donors. In an earlier analysis of about 590 of the donors, high-throughput TCR beta sequencing was used to judge whether each TCR beta V gene segment behaved as functional or pseudogenic. Every discovery cohort repertoire had been produced on one sequencing platform. An early release that covered 500 to 800 HLA-typed donors contained about 290 gigabases of sequencing data and tens of millions of unique TCR sequences. In a later genetic analysis, genome-wide SNP genotypes for about 65% of the 666 donors were used, and that subset was treated as a discovery cohort. In addition to the first cohort of about 650 subjects, a separate validation cohort of 130 or so different subjects was used. HLA typing covered class I and class II loci at four-digit resolution. In the later analysis, no new phenotypic data were used to find candidate immune exposures; instead, reliance was placed on TCR beta sequences and their occurrence across donors. Using immunosequencing, the study profiled T cell repertoires from 500 to 800 subjects and related those repertoires to cytomegalovirus serostatus. The study combined high-throughput TCR immunosequencing, statistical association of individual TCRs with disease status, and machine learning to predict cytomegalovirus infection status. In a later analysis, previously published TCR beta repertoires from 600 to 850 donors were re-analyzed and high-resolution HLA genotyping was added so that TCR occurrence patterns could be studied. The study was designed to test whether signatures of past pathogen exposure could be identified by cataloging public T cell receptors. Overall results and qualifications from the work: A later analysis found that HLA-associated TCR beta chains were more clonally expanded and had lower generation probabilities than equally common non-associated chains. In a later analysis, several top co-occurrence clusters were reported to appear linked to parvovirus B19, influenza, CMV and Epstein-Barr virus. Roughly uniform sequencing depth across donors was assumed in presence/absence analyses, although this assumption may not hold. At a false discovery rate of 0.05, a later analysis linked about 16,000 TCR beta sequences to specific HLA alleles. Only TCR beta chains were sequenced in this cohort, and the absence of alpha or paired-chain data limited detectable features. Cytomegalovirus status was reported to be diagnosed by the classifier with high specificity and sensitivity in both the original and validation cohorts. Most TCR sequences were seen in very few donors, while some public TCRs were found in many individuals. Roughly 15 rarely observed V segments, including chromosome 9 orphons, were excluded from the earlier analysis of approximately 500 of the donors because counts were too low. HLA typing was unavailable for some donors at each locus, so association tests used only the typed subset. Assigning TCR associations to individual alleles was difficult when HLA alleles, especially DR and DQ, strongly co-occurred. The study listed 150 to 200 TCR beta chains as associated with cytomegalovirus. In an earlier analysis of roughly 500 of the donors, most TCR beta V segments appeared in productive rearrangements about 87% or about 30% of the time, broadly matching IMGT annotations. Immune exposure information for the cohort was limited to CMV serostatus. The authors suggested that the approach could potentially be generalized to other disease states and immunological phenotypes. Correlated functional status among segregating V segments might reflect linkage disequilibrium, but an unknown experimental factor could not be ruled out. In a later genetic analysis, fewer N-insertions in productive TCRs were reported among donors in an Asian-associated ancestry cluster than the roughly 640-donor mean. A later analysis found that TCR association rates varied across HLA loci, with DRB1 alleles showing the most associated TCRs and HLA-C alleles the fewest. According to a later analysis, most CMV-associated TCR beta chains appeared to be HLA-restricted, and the HLA associations seemed to be driven largely by CMV exposure. A cluster of highly shared sequence variants was judged likely to represent a technical artifact of the sequencing pipeline. In vitro tests confirmed that a few of the cytomegalovirus-associated TCR beta chains recognize cytomegalovirus antigens. A later genetic analysis associated a missense DCLRE1C variant with V-gene and J-gene trimming of TCR beta chains, and an independent cohort replicated the association. A further reported finding was that TCR beta sequences accurately predicted the HLA-A and HLA-B alleles for most subjects in the first cohort.

The method was the immunoSEQ multiplex PCR assay. The multiplex PCR relied on a mix of 60 forward primers for TCR Vbeta segments and 13 reverse primers for TCR Jbeta segments. Amplification of the CDR3 region of rearranged TCR beta genes was performed with a multiplex PCR assay on genomic DNA. Amplified TCR beta libraries were sequenced as 87-base-pair reads on the Illumina HiSeq System. Per the source publication's procedure: In a later analysis, roughly 80 million unique TCR beta chains were counted across the roughly 610 repertoires, and roughly 9.9 million of these chains were shared by at least two donors. To remove PCR and sequencing errors, raw reads were error-corrected and collapsed into unique sequences using a nearest-neighbor algorithm that merged closely related sequences. V, D and J gene segments were assigned by aligning CDR3 sequences to IMGT reference sequences. Each retained sequence needed at least a six-nucleotide match to both a V gene segment and a J gene segment. Rearrangements were called productive when the CDR3 lacked stop codons and stayed in frame with V and J; all others were non-productive. CDR3 was defined by IMGT convention, running from the second conserved V-encoded cysteine to the conserved J-encoded phenylalanine. The earlier analysis of about 610 of the donors excluded any sequence lacking an unambiguous match to a single V gene segment. An earlier analysis of 450 to 650 of the donors called V segments functional above 56.7% productive rearrangements and segregating when the between-donor standard deviation exceeded 5%. To diagnose cytomegalovirus status from the catalog of TCR beta chain sequences, a statistical classification framework was built. In a later analysis, TCR nucleotide sequences were compared against IMGT/GENE-DB human TR gene sequences so that V and J genes could be assigned. Using the TCRdist pipeline, a later analysis assigned CDR3 sequences along with most-parsimonious VDJ recombination scenarios. In a later analysis, each TCR beta chain was defined by its CDR3 amino acid sequence together with its V-gene family, and reads lacking a unique V-gene family were excluded. To address suspected cross-contamination and a sequencing artifact, a later analysis removed around 600 highly shared, low-generation-probability nucleotide sequences. A later analysis calculated a clonal expansion index for each public chain from normalized within-repertoire ranks of inferred template counts. A later analysis computed generation probabilities with a VDJ recombination model fitted to out-of-frame rearrangements, and checked the results against IGoR. In a later analysis, TCR-TCR, TCR-HLA and TCR-CMV co-occurrence was scored with hypergeometric tests, and a repertoire-size bias correction was applied to TCR pairs. A later analysis estimated false discovery rates by permuting HLA or CMV assignments 20 times. In a later analysis, co-occurring TCRs were grouped using DBSCAN, and TCRdist sequence similarity was added for clustering within HLA-allele-positive subsets. Repertoires with fewer than 30,000 or more than 120,000 public chains, plus five repertoires with anomalous nucleotide sharing, were excluded from co-occurrence clustering. This immuneACCESS table, as held by TCRdb, lists in-frame sequences with V and J called but not all clones. Of the missing ones, under half trace to an unresolved V gene in checked studies; the others have no known cause. The V and J calls and clone size were taken over from that table, and D and trimming were inferred from the DNA. The sample table holds some 170,000 clones, of which about 80% were seen once. The top ten clonotypes cover roughly 1% of the sample.

In total, 666 healthy bone marrow donors made up the cohort. All cohort members were sampled while nominally healthy, although unrecorded immune exposures were likely present. The donor tested CMV seronegative and was one of the 352 seronegative cohort members. A peripheral blood sample was provided by each donor, and peripheral blood mononuclear cells were used for TCR beta sequencing. Genomic DNA extraction from the blood cell samples was performed with the Qiagen DNeasy Blood Extraction Kit. The sequencing sample was made of PBMCs. This TCR was recovered from a woman in her 40s in good health and CMV-seronegative.

The nucleotide sequence reads TGTGCCAGTAGTATTGGGACAGGGGGCGGCAACACTGAAGCTTTCTTT. Its protein is CASSIGTGGGNTEAFF. The V and J genes are TRBV19 and TRBJ1-1, with TRBD1 matching 12 junction bases. CDR1 LNHDA and CDR2 SQIVND are derived from the germline V gene (reference sequence). From cysteine to phenylalanine, the CDR3 is 16 amino acids long. The retained sequence is limited to the CDR3, 48 bases, with the frame set at the first base. Relative to germline, V is missing 3 bases and J is missing 2 bases, with 4 bases of the junction outside any gene match. Joined to the reference TRBV19 and TRBJ1-1 proteins, this CDR3 gives the full variable domain: DGGITQSPKYLFRKEGQNVTLSCEQNLNHDAMYWYRQDPGQGLRLIYYSQIVNDFQKGDIAEGYSVSREKKESFPLTVTSAQKNPTAFYLCASSIGTGGGNTEAFFGQGTRLTVV.